These T cell receptor beta chains were read from a single sample in a study of blood T cell repertoires in COVID-19. TCRdb keeps only in-frame clones here, not all; method: immunoSEQ multiplex PCR. This sample carries about 55,000 clones, 87% of them seen once, and the ten largest clones take roughly 3.6%. The specimen was peripheral blood. The receptors originated from a man aged 35 to 55 with COVID-19, enrolled during active disease. Each CDR3 is given with its conserved first and last residue. The order of the fields is clone size, J gene, D gene, CDR3 length, V gene, CDR3 protein, CDR3 DNA. A D gene is named only where the DNA matches it firmly. Clone size is shown for a subset of rows, as once, few, many or a class of expanded clone.

- | TRBJ2-3 | TRBD1 | 17 | TRBV2 | CASSTATRGLWTDTQYF | TGTGCCAGCAGTACGGCTACCAGGGGGCTATGGACAGATACGCAGTATTTT
- | TRBJ1-5 | - | 12 | TRBV5-4 | CASSLEGEPQHF | TGTGCCAGCAGCTTGGAAGGGGAGCCCCAGCATTTT
- | TRBJ2-5 | TRBD1 | 14 | TRBV14 | CASSKTGAQETQYF | TGTGCCAGCAGCAAAACAGGGGCCCAGGAGACCCAGTACTTC
- | TRBJ1-1 | TRBD1 | 14 | TRBV7-9 | CASSLGQGRRGAFF | TGTGCCAGCAGCTTGGGACAGGGAAGAAGAGGAGCTTTCTTT
- | TRBJ2-5 | - | 11 | TRBV20-1 | CSARWAETQYF | TGCAGTGCTAGGTGGGCAGAGACCCAGTACTTC
- | TRBJ1-5 | - | 13 | TRBV27 | CASSLGARQPQHF | TGTGCCAGCAGTTTAGGGGCAAGACAGCCCCAGCATTTT
- | TRBJ1-2 | - | 16 | TRBV7-2 | CASSPEPGWTNYGYTF | TGTGCCAGCAGCCCCGAGCCGGGGTGGACTAACTATGGCTACACCTTC
- | TRBJ2-7 | TRBD2 | 16 | TRBV5-1 | CASSFTGTSGSLEQYF | TGCGCCAGCAGCTTCACCGGGACTAGCGGGAGTCTCGAGCAGTACTTC
- | TRBJ1-1 | - | 15 | TRBV14 | CASSLSGAGNTEAFF | TGTGCCAGCAGCCTCTCAGGGGCGGGGAACACTGAAGCTTTCTTT
- | TRBJ1-4 | - | 14 | TRBV7-9 | CASSEEEEKEKLFF | TGTGCCAGCAGCGAGGAGGAAGAAAAAGAAAAACTGTTTTTT
- | TRBJ1-1 | - | 14 | TRBV16 | CASSQGRMNTEAFF | TGTGCCAGCAGCCAAGGCAGAATGAACACTGAAGCTTTCTTT
- | TRBJ1-6 | TRBD1 | 15 | TRBV6-1 | CASNLDRVGNSPLHF | TGTGCCAGCAACCTCGACAGGGTGGGGAATTCACCCCTCCACTTT
- | TRBJ2-1 | - | 16 | TRBV24-1 | CATSDPAGLSYNEQFF | TGTGCCACCAGTGACCCAGCGGGCCTCTCCTACAATGAGCAGTTCTTC
- | TRBJ2-5 | - | 16 | TRBV28 | CASSFVDSHPKRTQYF | TGTGCCAGCAGTTTTGTGGACAGTCATCCTAAGAGAACCCAGTACTTC
once | TRBJ2-1 | - | 16 | TRBV27 | CASSDRRDTYYNEQFF | TGTGCCAGCAGTGACCGCCGGGACACTTATTACAATGAGCAGTTCTTC
- | TRBJ1-4 | TRBD1 | 14 | TRBV6-5 | CASSRTGLNEKLFF | TGTGCCAGCAGTAGGACAGGGCTTAATGAAAAACTGTTTTTT
- | TRBJ2-7 | TRBD2 | 15 | TRBV3-1/TRBV3-2 | CASSDGTSGAKGKYF | TGTGCCAGCAGCGATGGGACTAGCGGGGCCAAGGGGAAGTACTTC
- | TRBJ1-1 | - | 15 | TRBV5-5 | CASSSGSGGSTEAFF | TGTGCCAGCAGCTCCGGTAGCGGGGGAAGCACTGAAGCTTTCTTT
few | TRBJ2-1 | TRBD1 | 14 | TRBV4-1 | CASMRTGAYNEQFF | TGCGCCAGCATGCGGACAGGGGCCTACAATGAGCAGTTCTTC
- | TRBJ1-1 | TRBD1 | 14 | TRBV6-5 | CASRDRVGTTEAFF | TGTGCCAGCAGAGACAGGGTAGGGACCACTGAAGCTTTCTTT
- | TRBJ1-2 | TRBD1 | 14 | TRBV23-1 | CASSQGDSNYGYTF | TGCGCCAGCAGTCAAGGGGACAGCAACTATGGCTACACCTTC
- | TRBJ1-2 | TRBD1 | 13 | TRBV19 | CATPGQGNYGYTF | TGTGCCACTCCGGGACAGGGAAACTATGGCTACACCTTC
- | TRBJ1-3 | - | 15 | TRBV30 | CAWTRDSTRTNTIYF | TGTGCCTGGACCCGGGACTCGACCCGAACAAACACCATATATTTT
- | TRBJ1-4 | - | 14 | TRBV24-1 | CATSEGRGNEKLFF | TGTGCCACCAGTGAAGGGCGGGGTAATGAAAAACTGTTTTTT
- | TRBJ1-3 | - | 15 | TRBV30 | CAWSVLGVTGNTIYF | TGTGCCTGGAGTGTACTCGGGGTCACCGGAAACACCATATATTTT
- | TRBJ2-3 | TRBD2 | 14 | TRBV5-4 | CASSSAGGTDTQYF | TGTGCCAGCAGCTCTGCGGGAGGTACAGATACGCAGTATTTT
- | TRBJ2-5 | TRBD2 | 15 | TRBV2 | CASTRLAGIRETQYF | TGTGCCAGCACGAGGCTAGCGGGGATTAGAGAGACCCAGTACTTC
- | TRBJ1-5 | - | 14 | TRBV7-9 | CASSRGALSQPQHF | TGTGCCAGCAGCCGGGGGGCTTTAAGTCAGCCCCAGCATTTT
- | TRBJ2-7 | TRBD1 | 13 | TRBV30 | CAWSPGQGRKQYF | TGTGCCTGGAGTCCGGGACAGGGACGCAAGCAGTACTTC
- | TRBJ1-4 | TRBD1 | 15 | TRBV6-5 | CASKQGSATNEKLFF | TGTGCCAGCAAACAGGGGTCTGCAACTAATGAAAAACTGTTTTTT
- | TRBJ1-2 | TRBD1 | 15 | TRBV19 | CASRAGGFGLYGYTF | TGTGCCAGTCGAGCAGGGGGCTTCGGCCTCTATGGCTACACCTTC
- | TRBJ2-7 | - | 11 | TRBV6-5 | CASLRFGEQYF | TGTGCCAGCCTTCGGTTTGGCGAGCAGTACTTC
- | TRBJ2-3 | TRBD2 | 16 | TRBV10-1 | CASSQTSGSPTDTQYF | TGCGCCAGCAGTCAGACTAGCGGGAGTCCGACAGATACGCAGTATTTT
- | TRBJ1-3 | - | 12 | TRBV11-2 | CASSAGWDTIYF | TGTGCCAGCAGCGCAGGGTGGGACACCATATATTTT
- | TRBJ2-5 | - | 14 | TRBV12-5 | CASGKSGAWWTQYF | TGTGCTAGTGGGAAGAGCGGAGCCTGGTGGACCCAGTACTTC
- | TRBJ1-5 | - | 17 | TRBV7-9 | CASSLGGFGESNQPQHF | TGTGCCAGCAGCTTAGGGGGCTTTGGGGAAAGCAATCAGCCCCAGCATTTT
- | TRBJ1-1 | - | 14 | TRBV27 | CASRWGRTNTEAFF | TGTGCCAGCAGGTGGGGCAGGACGAACACTGAAGCTTTCTTT
- | TRBJ1-2 | - | 12 | TRBV19 | CASSQGTYGYTF | TGTGCCAGTAGCCAGGGGACCTATGGCTACACCTTC
- | TRBJ2-1 | - | 14 | TRBV2 | CASSDGTEGDEQFF | TGTGCCAGCAGTGACGGGACTGAAGGGGATGAGCAGTTCTTC
- | TRBJ2-3 | TRBD2 | 19 | TRBV9 | CASSVGGDGSGGRTDTQYF | TGTGCCAGCAGCGTAGGTGGGGACGGAAGCGGGGGACGCACAGATACGCAGTATTTT
- | TRBJ2-3 | - | 17 | TRBV7-9 | CASSPHVRTSPSYTQYF | TGTGCCAGCAGCCCGCACGTTCGTACTAGCCCGTCCTATACGCAGTATTTT
- | TRBJ1-2 | - | 12 | TRBV27 | CASRGGGWGYTF | TGTGCCAGCAGAGGCGGGGGCTGGGGCTACACCTTC
- | TRBJ2-3 | - | 13 | TRBV15 | CATSGRRGDTQYF | TGTGCCACCAGCGGGAGGAGGGGAGATACGCAGTATTTT
- | TRBJ2-3 | TRBD2 | 15 | TRBV7-6 | CASSGRGGTTDTQYF | TGTGCCAGCAGCGGTCGGGGGGGCACCACAGATACGCAGTATTTT
- | TRBJ1-2 | TRBD1 | 15 | TRBV7-9 | CASSLATDRVDGYTF | TGTGCCAGCAGCTTGGCCACAGACAGGGTGGACGGCTACACCTTC
- | TRBJ2-1 | TRBD1 | 16 | TRBV7-6 | CASSLGLRDRVNEQFF | TGTGCCAGCAGCTTAGGCCTCCGGGACAGGGTGAATGAGCAGTTCTTC
- | TRBJ2-7 | TRBD1 | 11 | TRBV12-3/TRBV12-4 | CASGQGHEQYF | TGTGCCAGCGGACAGGGTCACGAGCAGTACTTC
few | TRBJ1-1 | TRBD1 | 14 | TRBV18 | CASSPGQDHTEAFF | TGTGCCAGCTCACCGGGACAGGACCACACTGAAGCTTTCTTT
- | TRBJ1-2 | TRBD1 | 15 | TRBV2 | CASSETRIGTDGYTF | TGTGCCAGCAGTGAAACCCGGATAGGGACAGATGGCTACACCTTC
- | TRBJ2-3 | TRBD2 | 17 | TRBV24-1 | CATSDLTSGGGFNTQYF | TGTGCCACCAGTGATTTGACTAGCGGGGGGGGGTTCAATACGCAGTATTTT
- | TRBJ2-3 | - | 17 | TRBV9 | CASSVEGLGGRTDTQYF | TGTGCCAGCAGCGTAGAGGGTTTGGGGGGGCGCACAGATACGCAGTATTTT
- | TRBJ1-4 | - | 13 | TRBV30 | CACFDPLLGKLFF | TGTGCCTGCTTCGATCCGCTGCTCGGAAAACTGTTTTTT
- | TRBJ2-2 | - | 18 | TRBV10-3 | CAISAIAGSGVNTGELFF | TGTGCCATCAGCGCGATCGCGGGGAGCGGAGTGAACACCGGGGAGCTGTTTTTT